This TCR beta chain is drawn from a study of cytomegalovirus exposure and HLA in healthy donors. Study in general: Among roughly 180 million T cells, an earlier analysis found around 100 million unique TCR beta sequences.

The study ran its PCR with 60 Vbeta and 13 Jbeta primers. Produced via immunoSEQ multiplex PCR; TCRdb's table is partial and in-frame only. The repertoire consists of approximately 120,000 clones, with 80% to 90% occurring once and the leading ten covering about 1%. The length of the CDR3 is 16 residues. V was shortened by 0 bases and J by 6 bases, with 15 bases between the two germline ends. Germline V gene data show CDR1 as MNHNY and CDR2 as SVGAGI (reference sequence). The TCR was taken from a woman in her thirties in good health and CMV-seronegative. Sequencing was performed on PBMCs. The V gene is TRBV6-6, the J gene TRBJ1-5; possibly TRBD1 for D (5 bases). DNA for the CDR3: TGTGCCAGCAGTTACTCTGACCTTCAGGGTAGTCAGCCCCAGCATTTT. This sequence encodes CASSYSDLQGSQPQHF.